Listed below are T cell receptor beta chains from one sample, sequenced in a study of beta chain features in type 1 diabetes. Data came from immunoSEQ multiplex PCR; TCRdb stores just in-frame clones and leaves some out. The data hold about 360,000 clones, with around 12% observed a single time. The sequenced material came from naive CD4+ T cells from blood. The source is a man younger than 30 in good health. CDR3s include the opening cysteine and the closing phenylalanine or tryptophan. The D gene is left open where the match is weak. The size entry is marked missing in some rows and otherwise reads once, few, many or a size class.

clone size: -; CDR3 length: 16; V gene: TRBV7-9; J gene: TRBJ2-7; D gene: TRBD2; CDR3 protein: CASRATGTSGSYEQYF; CDR3 DNA: TGTGCCAGCAGGGCGACTGGGACTAGCGGGAGCTACGAGCAGTACTTC
clone size: -; CDR3 length: 12; V gene: TRBV27; J gene: TRBJ2-3; D gene: -; CDR3 protein: CASSLSTDTQYF; CDR3 DNA: TGTGCCAGCAGTCTTAGCACAGATACGCAGTATTTT
clone size: -; CDR3 length: 14; V gene: TRBV30; J gene: TRBJ2-7; D gene: TRBD2; CDR3 protein: CAWSGGSPAYEQYF; CDR3 DNA: TGTGCCTGGAGCGGGGGGAGTCCAGCCTACGAGCAGTACTTC
clone size: few; CDR3 length: 18; V gene: TRBV18; J gene: TRBJ1-1; D gene: TRBD1; CDR3 protein: CASSPRTGTQPVNTEAFF; CDR3 DNA: TGTGCCAGCTCACCTAGGACAGGGACCCAACCGGTGAACACTGAAGCTTTCTTT
clone size: -; CDR3 length: 13; V gene: TRBV27; J gene: TRBJ2-1; D gene: -; CDR3 protein: CASSLLGRVEQFF; CDR3 DNA: TGTGCCAGCAGTTTACTAGGGAGAGTGGAGCAGTTCTTC
clone size: few; CDR3 length: 12; V gene: TRBV28; J gene: TRBJ2-7; D gene: -; CDR3 protein: CASSLEANEQYF; CDR3 DNA: TGTGCCAGCAGTTTAGAGGCGAACGAGCAGTACTTC
clone size: -; CDR3 length: 15; V gene: TRBV7-2; J gene: TRBJ1-2; D gene: TRBD1; CDR3 protein: CASSLVGQGNYGYTF; CDR3 DNA: TGTGCCAGCAGCTTAGTGGGACAGGGAAACTATGGCTACACCTTC
clone size: -; CDR3 length: 15; V gene: TRBV7-9; J gene: TRBJ1-5; D gene: -; CDR3 protein: CASSSGLYSNQPQHF; CDR3 DNA: TGTGCCAGCAGCTCTGGACTCTATAGCAATCAGCCCCAGCATTTT
clone size: -; CDR3 length: 14; V gene: TRBV29-1; J gene: TRBJ2-2; D gene: -; CDR3 protein: CSVERREVTGELFF; CDR3 DNA: TGCAGCGTTGAGCGCAGGGAGGTCACCGGGGAGCTGTTTTTT
clone size: -; CDR3 length: 13; V gene: TRBV30; J gene: TRBJ2-7; D gene: TRBD2; CDR3 protein: CAWSLAGGTEQYF; CDR3 DNA: TGTGCCTGGAGTCTAGCGGGAGGTACCGAACAGTACTTC
clone size: -; CDR3 length: 17; V gene: TRBV7-9; J gene: TRBJ2-3; D gene: TRBD2; CDR3 protein: CASSLGLADPSTDTQYF; CDR3 DNA: TGTGCCAGCAGCTTGGGACTAGCGGATCCTAGCACAGATACGCAGTATTTT
clone size: few; CDR3 length: 16; V gene: TRBV28; J gene: TRBJ2-2; D gene: -; CDR3 protein: CASSFAVVAVSGELFF; CDR3 DNA: TGTGCCAGCAGTTTCGCGGTGGTAGCGGTTTCCGGGGAGCTGTTTTTT
clone size: -; CDR3 length: 15; V gene: TRBV30; J gene: TRBJ2-7; D gene: TRBD2; CDR3 protein: CAWKPSGGLRYEQYF; CDR3 DNA: TGTGCCTGGAAGCCTAGCGGGGGGCTTCGGTACGAGCAGTACTTC
clone size: few; CDR3 length: 15; V gene: TRBV4-1; J gene: TRBJ2-7; D gene: TRBD1; CDR3 protein: CASSQDRGLNTEQYF; CDR3 DNA: TGCGCCAGCAGCCAAGACAGGGGGCTCAACACCGAGCAGTACTTC
clone size: -; CDR3 length: 14; V gene: TRBV7-3; J gene: TRBJ1-2; D gene: TRBD1; CDR3 protein: CASSPGTEDYGYTF; CDR3 DNA: TGTGCCAGCAGCCCAGGGACAGAGGACTATGGCTACACCTTC
clone size: few; CDR3 length: 14; V gene: TRBV28; J gene: TRBJ1-2; D gene: -; CDR3 protein: CASSLRGGWSGYTF; CDR3 DNA: TGTGCCAGCAGTTTACGAGGAGGGTGGAGCGGCTACACCTTC
clone size: few; CDR3 length: 15; V gene: TRBV5-1; J gene: TRBJ1-1; D gene: TRBD1; CDR3 protein: CASSLQGALNTEAFF; CDR3 DNA: TGCGCCAGCAGCTTGCAGGGGGCGCTGAACACTGAAGCTTTCTTT
clone size: -; CDR3 length: 12; V gene: TRBV19; J gene: TRBJ1-3; D gene: -; CDR3 protein: CASSTAGNTIYF; CDR3 DNA: TGTGCCAGTAGTACAGCTGGAAACACCATATATTTT
clone size: -; CDR3 length: 13; V gene: TRBV5-1; J gene: TRBJ1-2; D gene: -; CDR3 protein: CASSPTGGGGYTF; CDR3 DNA: TGCGCCAGCAGCCCCACGGGGGGCGGTGGCTACACCTTC
clone size: -; CDR3 length: 14; V gene: TRBV6-6; J gene: TRBJ2-2; D gene: -; CDR3 protein: CASNRGSSPGELFF; CDR3 DNA: TGTGCCAGCAACCGAGGGAGTAGTCCCGGGGAGCTGTTTTTT
clone size: -; CDR3 length: 13; V gene: TRBV7-2; J gene: TRBJ2-5; D gene: -; CDR3 protein: CASRLTRRETQYF; CDR3 DNA: TGTGCCAGCAGGCTCACTAGACGGGAGACCCAGTACTTC
clone size: -; CDR3 length: 15; V gene: TRBV28; J gene: TRBJ2-5; D gene: -; CDR3 protein: CASSLGRTPGETQYF; CDR3 DNA: TGTGCCAGCAGCCTGGGGAGGACCCCGGGGGAGACCCAGTACTTC
clone size: few; CDR3 length: 13; V gene: TRBV7-2; J gene: TRBJ1-1; D gene: -; CDR3 protein: CASSLVPSTEAFF; CDR3 DNA: TGTGCCAGCAGCTTAGTTCCATCCACTGAAGCTTTCTTT
clone size: few; CDR3 length: 13; V gene: TRBV4-1; J gene: TRBJ2-5; D gene: TRBD1; CDR3 protein: CASSRLGQGALYF; CDR3 DNA: TGCGCCAGCAGCCGCTTGGGACAGGGCGCATTGTACTTC
clone size: -; CDR3 length: 16; V gene: TRBV5-4; J gene: TRBJ2-7; D gene: TRBD2; CDR3 protein: CASSLEGGRTSYEQYF; CDR3 DNA: TGTGCCAGCAGCTTGGAAGGCGGGAGGACCTCCTACGAGCAGTACTTC
clone size: -; CDR3 length: 15; V gene: TRBV28; J gene: TRBJ2-7; D gene: TRBD1; CDR3 protein: CASSPLGTGGTEQYF; CDR3 DNA: TGTGCCAGCAGTCCTCTGGGGACAGGGGGCACCGAGCAGTACTTC
clone size: few; CDR3 length: 14; V gene: TRBV30; J gene: TRBJ2-3; D gene: -; CDR3 protein: CAWIREPSTDTQYF; CDR3 DNA: TGTGCCTGGATCCGGGAACCTAGCACAGATACGCAGTATTTT
clone size: few; CDR3 length: 14; V gene: TRBV28; J gene: TRBJ1-2; D gene: TRBD1; CDR3 protein: CASSTDRGSRGYTF; CDR3 DNA: TGTGCCAGCAGTACGGACAGGGGGAGTCGTGGCTACACCTTC
clone size: -; CDR3 length: 17; V gene: TRBV5-1; J gene: TRBJ2-3; D gene: TRBD2; CDR3 protein: CASSFLTSGGSADTQYF; CDR3 DNA: TGCGCCAGCAGCTTCTTGACTAGCGGGGGTTCAGCAGATACGCAGTATTTT
clone size: -; CDR3 length: 13; V gene: TRBV4-2; J gene: TRBJ2-5; D gene: -; CDR3 protein: CASSQRGGETQYF; CDR3 DNA: TGTGCCAGCAGCCAAAGGGGTGGAGAGACCCAGTACTTC
clone size: -; CDR3 length: 15; V gene: TRBV2; J gene: TRBJ2-3; D gene: TRBD1; CDR3 protein: CASSADRGSTDTQYF; CDR3 DNA: TGTGCCAGCAGCGCAGACAGGGGGAGTACAGATACGCAGTATTTT
clone size: -; CDR3 length: 14; V gene: TRBV7-9; J gene: TRBJ2-5; D gene: TRBD1; CDR3 protein: CASSSRTGWDTQYF; CDR3 DNA: TGTGCCAGCAGCTCACGGACAGGGTGGGACACCCAGTACTTC
clone size: few; CDR3 length: 15; V gene: TRBV27; J gene: TRBJ2-3; D gene: TRBD1; CDR3 protein: CASSKQGAGTDTQYF; CDR3 DNA: TGTGCCAGCAGTAAACAGGGGGCTGGGACAGATACGCAGTATTTT
clone size: -; CDR3 length: 13; V gene: TRBV30; J gene: TRBJ1-2; D gene: -; CDR3 protein: CAWSIAPSYGYTF; CDR3 DNA: TGTGCCTGGAGTATCGCCCCGAGCTATGGCTACACCTTC
clone size: -; CDR3 length: 15; V gene: TRBV11-2; J gene: TRBJ2-7; D gene: TRBD1; CDR3 protein: CASSRTGTGIYEQYF; CDR3 DNA: TGTGCCAGCAGCCGTACCGGGACAGGAATCTACGAGCAGTACTTC
clone size: -; CDR3 length: 15; V gene: TRBV6-1; J gene: TRBJ2-1; D gene: -; CDR3 protein: CASSSDLSSYNEQFF; CDR3 DNA: TGTGCCAGCAGTTCGGACTTAAGCTCCTACAATGAGCAGTTCTTC
clone size: -; CDR3 length: 15; V gene: TRBV30; J gene: TRBJ1-6; D gene: -; CDR3 protein: CAWSGRTDYNSPLHF; CDR3 DNA: TGTGCCTGGAGTGGGAGGACGGACTATAATTCACCCCTCCACTTT
clone size: -; CDR3 length: 13; V gene: TRBV6-1; J gene: TRBJ2-7; D gene: TRBD1; CDR3 protein: CASRTGDSYEQYF; CDR3 DNA: TGTGCCAGCAGGACAGGGGACTCCTACGAGCAGTACTTC
clone size: few; CDR3 length: 16; V gene: TRBV27; J gene: TRBJ2-7; D gene: TRBD2; CDR3 protein: CASSRTSGRAGYEQYF; CDR3 DNA: TGTGCCAGCAGTCGGACTAGCGGGAGGGCCGGGTACGAGCAGTACTTC
clone size: -; CDR3 length: 13; V gene: TRBV19; J gene: TRBJ1-2; D gene: TRBD1; CDR3 protein: CASSVTGANGYTF; CDR3 DNA: TGTGCCAGTAGTGTGACAGGGGCGAATGGCTACACCTTC
clone size: -; CDR3 length: 14; V gene: TRBV5-1; J gene: TRBJ1-4; D gene: TRBD1; CDR3 protein: CASTKGQNNEKLFF; CDR3 DNA: TGCGCCAGCACCAAGGGACAGAATAATGAAAAACTGTTTTTT
clone size: -; CDR3 length: 16; V gene: TRBV5-1; J gene: TRBJ2-1; D gene: -; CDR3 protein: CASAARILSSYNEQFF; CDR3 DNA: TGCGCCAGCGCTGCCCGCATTCTGAGCTCCTACAATGAGCAGTTCTTC
clone size: -; CDR3 length: 14; V gene: TRBV6-5; J gene: TRBJ1-4; D gene: TRBD1; CDR3 protein: CASRGQGGSEKLFF; CDR3 DNA: TGTGCCAGCCGAGGACAGGGAGGCAGTGAAAAACTGTTTTTT
clone size: -; CDR3 length: 14; V gene: TRBV12-5; J gene: TRBJ2-5; D gene: TRBD1; CDR3 protein: CASGTGGGQETQYF; CDR3 DNA: TGTGCTAGTGGGACAGGGGGAGGTCAAGAGACCCAGTACTTC
clone size: few; CDR3 length: 17; V gene: TRBV4-3; J gene: TRBJ2-7; D gene: -; CDR3 protein: CASSQEVGSGLSYEQYF; CDR3 DNA: TGCGCCAGCAGCCAAGAGGTGGGGAGCGGGTTATCCTACGAGCAGTACTTC
clone size: -; CDR3 length: 15; V gene: TRBV7-9; J gene: TRBJ2-2; D gene: -; CDR3 protein: CASSIWTVNTGELFF; CDR3 DNA: TGTGCCAGCAGTATCTGGACAGTGAACACCGGGGAGCTGTTTTTT
clone size: few; CDR3 length: 17; V gene: TRBV4-3; J gene: TRBJ1-6; D gene: TRBD1; CDR3 protein: CASSQLIGTGEGSPLHF; CDR3 DNA: TGCGCCAGCAGCCAATTAATAGGGACAGGTGAGGGCTCACCCCTCCACTTT
clone size: few; CDR3 length: 14; V gene: TRBV5-1; J gene: TRBJ2-3; D gene: -; CDR3 protein: CASSLMGGADTQYF; CDR3 DNA: TGCGCCAGCAGCTTGATGGGTGGAGCGGATACGCAGTATTTT
clone size: few; CDR3 length: 12; V gene: TRBV18; J gene: TRBJ1-2; D gene: TRBD1; CDR3 protein: CASSKDREGYTF; CDR3 DNA: TGTGCCAGCTCAAAAGACAGGGAAGGCTACACCTTC
clone size: -; CDR3 length: 18; V gene: TRBV4-2; J gene: TRBJ2-3; D gene: TRBD2; CDR3 protein: CASSQEGASGSRTDTQYF; CDR3 DNA: TGTGCCAGCAGCCAAGAAGGGGCTAGCGGGAGTCGGACAGATACGCAGTATTTT
clone size: -; CDR3 length: 15; V gene: TRBV7-3; J gene: TRBJ2-1; D gene: TRBD1; CDR3 protein: CASSFTGGLNNEQFF; CDR3 DNA: TGTGCCAGCAGCTTCACAGGGGGCTTAAACAATGAGCAGTTCTTC
clone size: few; CDR3 length: 15; V gene: TRBV9; J gene: TRBJ2-1; D gene: -; CDR3 protein: CASSAEGASYNEQFF; CDR3 DNA: TGTGCCAGCAGCGCGGAGGGAGCCTCCTACAATGAGCAGTTCTTC
clone size: few; CDR3 length: 12; V gene: TRBV7-3; J gene: TRBJ2-3; D gene: -; CDR3 protein: CASSFYGDTQYF; CDR3 DNA: TGTGCCAGCAGCTTTTACGGAGATACGCAGTATTTT
clone size: -; CDR3 length: 14; V gene: TRBV14; J gene: TRBJ2-1; D gene: -; CDR3 protein: CASSQETKRVEQFF; CDR3 DNA: TGTGCCAGCAGCCAAGAAACAAAGCGGGTTGAGCAGTTCTTC
clone size: -; CDR3 length: 16; V gene: TRBV7-2; J gene: TRBJ2-7; D gene: TRBD2; CDR3 protein: CASSSPTSGRVYEQYF; CDR3 DNA: TGTGCCAGCAGCTCCCCGACTAGCGGGAGGGTCTACGAGCAGTACTTC